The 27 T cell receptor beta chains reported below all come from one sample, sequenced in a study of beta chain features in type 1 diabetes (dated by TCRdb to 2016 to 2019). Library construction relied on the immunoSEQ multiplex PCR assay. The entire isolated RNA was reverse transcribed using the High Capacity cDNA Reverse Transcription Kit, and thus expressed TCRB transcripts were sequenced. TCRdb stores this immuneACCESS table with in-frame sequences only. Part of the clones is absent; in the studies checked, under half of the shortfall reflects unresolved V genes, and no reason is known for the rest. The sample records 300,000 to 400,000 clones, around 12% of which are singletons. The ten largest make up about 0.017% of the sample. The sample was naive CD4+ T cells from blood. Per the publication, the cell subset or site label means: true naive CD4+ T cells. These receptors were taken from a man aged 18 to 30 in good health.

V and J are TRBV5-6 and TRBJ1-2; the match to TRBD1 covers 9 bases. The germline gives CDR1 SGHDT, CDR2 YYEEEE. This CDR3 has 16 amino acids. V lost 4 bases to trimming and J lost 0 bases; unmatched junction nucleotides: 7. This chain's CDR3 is CASSAGDRGANYGYTF. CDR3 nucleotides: TGTGCCAGCAGCGCCGGTGACAGGGGGGCTAACTATGGCTACACCTTC.

CDR3 in DNA: TGCGCCAGCAGCCACCGGGACAGGGGAGAGACCCAGTACTTC. This codes for CASSHRDRGETQYF. The V and J genes are TRBV4-1 and TRBJ2-5, with TRBD1 matching 10 bases. Germline assignment: CDR1 MGHRA and CDR2 YSYEKL. V trimming: 3 bases; J trimming: 4 bases; junction bases outside the gene matches: 2. This CDR3 has 14 residues.

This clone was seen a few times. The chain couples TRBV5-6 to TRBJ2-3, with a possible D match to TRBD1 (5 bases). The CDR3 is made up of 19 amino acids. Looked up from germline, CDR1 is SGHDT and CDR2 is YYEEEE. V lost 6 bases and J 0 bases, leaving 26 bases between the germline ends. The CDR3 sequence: CASTHRSGYYADSTDTQYF. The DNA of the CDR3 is TGTGCCAGCACCCACCGATCAGGGTACTACGCCGATAGCACAGATACGCAGTATTTT.

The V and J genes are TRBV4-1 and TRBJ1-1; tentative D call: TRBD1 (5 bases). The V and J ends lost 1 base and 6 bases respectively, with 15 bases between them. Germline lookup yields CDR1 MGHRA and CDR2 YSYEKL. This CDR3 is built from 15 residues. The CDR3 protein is CASSQGGVVWAEAFF. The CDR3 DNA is TGCGCCAGCAGCCAAGGGGGGGTGGTTTGGGCTGAAGCTTTCTTT.

The CDR3 is CASTPNPRDRVTGELFF. CDR3 in DNA: TGTGCCAGCACTCCTAACCCCCGGGACAGGGTCACCGGGGAGCTGTTTTTT. V gene TRBV7-9 combines with J gene TRBJ2-2, with TRBD1 matching over 9 bases. From germline, CDR1 is SEHNR and CDR2 FQNEAQ (reference sequence). The V and J ends lost 7 bases and 4 bases, in that order; junction bases with no gene match: 13. The CDR3 is 17 residues long.

The CDR3 region has the DNA TGTGCCAGCAGCGTAGGTAGCGAGGGCCCGGTTAAGACCCAGTACTTC. Amino acid sequence: CASSVGSEGPVKTQYF. J is TRBJ2-5 and V is TRBV9, with D maybe TRBD2 (5 bases). Between the trimmed V and J ends, which lost 0 bases and 6 bases, there was a span of 18 bases. There are 16 residues in the CDR3. Germline V gene sequence: CDR1 SGDLS, CDR2 YYNGEE.

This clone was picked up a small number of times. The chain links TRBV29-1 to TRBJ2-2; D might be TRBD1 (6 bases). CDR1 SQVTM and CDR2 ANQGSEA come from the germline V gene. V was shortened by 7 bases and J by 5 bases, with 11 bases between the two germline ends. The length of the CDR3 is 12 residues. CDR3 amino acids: CSAYRETGELFF. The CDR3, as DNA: TGCAGCGCGTACAGGGAAACCGGGGAGCTGTTTTTT.

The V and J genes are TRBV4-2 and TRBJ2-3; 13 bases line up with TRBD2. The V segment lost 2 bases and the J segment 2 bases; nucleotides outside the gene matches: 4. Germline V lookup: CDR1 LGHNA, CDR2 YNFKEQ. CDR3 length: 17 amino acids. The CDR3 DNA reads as TGTGCCAGCAGCCAATTACTAGCGGGGGGGCCCACAGATACGCAGTATTTT. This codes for CASSQLLAGGPTDTQYF.

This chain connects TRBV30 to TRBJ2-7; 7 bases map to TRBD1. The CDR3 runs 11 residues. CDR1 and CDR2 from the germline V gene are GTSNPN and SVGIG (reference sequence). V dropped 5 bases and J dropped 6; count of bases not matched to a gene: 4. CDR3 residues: CAWWTGGEQYF. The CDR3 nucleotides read TGTGCCTGGTGGACAGGAGGCGAGCAGTACTTC.

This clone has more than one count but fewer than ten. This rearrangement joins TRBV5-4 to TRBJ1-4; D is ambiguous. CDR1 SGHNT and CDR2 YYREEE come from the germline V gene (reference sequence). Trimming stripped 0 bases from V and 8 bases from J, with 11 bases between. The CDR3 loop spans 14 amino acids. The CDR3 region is CASSLGSGVEKLFF. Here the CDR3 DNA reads TGTGCCAGCAGCTTGGGCAGTGGAGTGGAAAAACTGTTTTTT. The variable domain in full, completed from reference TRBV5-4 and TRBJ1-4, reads ETGVTQSPTHLIKTRGQQVTLRCSSQSGHNTVSWYQQALGQGPQFIFQYYREEENGRGNFPPRFSGLQFPNYSSELNVNALELDDSALYLCASSLGSGVEKLFFGSGTQLSVL.

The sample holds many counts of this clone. In DNA, the CDR3 is TGTGCCTGGAGTGTATCGGCAGATACGCAGTATTTT. This gives the protein CAWSVSADTQYF. The chain couples TRBV30 to TRBJ2-3; D is unclear. V lost 0 bases, J lost 4 bases, and 5 bases lay in between. Germline V gene lookup returns CDR1 GTSNPN and CDR2 SVGIG (reference sequence). This CDR3 comprises 12 residues.

CDR3 protein: CASSRLAAVGEKLFF. As DNA, the CDR3 is TGTGCCAGCAGCCGCCTCGCGGCGGTTGGTGAAAAACTGTTTTTT. This sequence joins TRBV2 and TRBJ1-4; no definite D call. This CDR3 is built from 15 residues. Trimming pared 6 bases from V and 7 bases from J, leaving 18 bases between. Looked up from germline, CDR1 is SNHLY and CDR2 is FYNNEI.

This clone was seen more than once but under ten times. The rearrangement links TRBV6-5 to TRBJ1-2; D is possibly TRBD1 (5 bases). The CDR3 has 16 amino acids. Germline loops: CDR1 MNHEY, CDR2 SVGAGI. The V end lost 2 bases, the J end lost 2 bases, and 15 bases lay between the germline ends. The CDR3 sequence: CASSYRAGQTNYGYTF. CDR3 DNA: TGTGCCAGCAGTTACCGGGCAGGACAAACCAACTATGGCTACACCTTC.

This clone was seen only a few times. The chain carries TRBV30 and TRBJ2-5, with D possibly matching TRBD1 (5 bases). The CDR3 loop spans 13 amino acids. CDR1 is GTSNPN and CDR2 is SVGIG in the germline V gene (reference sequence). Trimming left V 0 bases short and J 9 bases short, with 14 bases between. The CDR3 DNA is TGTGCCTGGAGTGTACGGAACCAAGGGGCCCAGTACTTC. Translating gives CAWSVRNQGAQYF. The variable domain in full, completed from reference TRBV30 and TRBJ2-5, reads SQTIHQWPATLVQPVGSPLSLECTVEGTSNPNLYWYRQAAGRGLQLLFYSVGIGQISSEVPQNLSASRPQDRQFILSSKKLLLSDSGFYLCAWSVRNQGAQYFGPGTRLLVL.

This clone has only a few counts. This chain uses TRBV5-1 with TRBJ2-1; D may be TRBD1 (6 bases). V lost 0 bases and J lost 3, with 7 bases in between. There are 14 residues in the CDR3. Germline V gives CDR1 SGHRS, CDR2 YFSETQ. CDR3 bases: TGCGCCAGCAGCTTGGACAGGGTCTACAATGAGCAGTTCTTC. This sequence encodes CASSLDRVYNEQFF.

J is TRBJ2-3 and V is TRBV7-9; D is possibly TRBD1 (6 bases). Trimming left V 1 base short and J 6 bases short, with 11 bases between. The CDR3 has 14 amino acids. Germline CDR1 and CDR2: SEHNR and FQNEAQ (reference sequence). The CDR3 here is CASSLGQDWDTQYF. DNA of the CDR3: TGTGCCAGCAGCTTAGGACAGGATTGGGATACGCAGTATTTT.

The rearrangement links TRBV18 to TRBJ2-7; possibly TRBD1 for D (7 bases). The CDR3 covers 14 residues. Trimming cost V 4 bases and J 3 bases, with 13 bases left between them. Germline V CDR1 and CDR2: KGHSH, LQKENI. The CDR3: CASSQEGQIYEQYF. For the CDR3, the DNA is TGTGCCAGCTCACAGGAGGGACAGATCTACGAGCAGTACTTC. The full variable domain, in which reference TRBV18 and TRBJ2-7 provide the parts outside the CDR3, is NAGVMQNPRHLVRRRGQEARLRCSPMKGHSHVYWYRQLPEEGLKFMVYLQKENIIDESGMPKERFSAEFPKEGPSILRIQQVVRGDSAAYFCASSQEGQIYEQYFGPGTRLTVT.

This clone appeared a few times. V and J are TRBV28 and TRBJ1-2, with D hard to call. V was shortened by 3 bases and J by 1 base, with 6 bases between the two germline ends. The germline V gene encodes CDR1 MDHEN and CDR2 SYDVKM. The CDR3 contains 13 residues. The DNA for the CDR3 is TGTGCCAGCAGTTTTCGGGGTAACTATGGCTACACCTTC. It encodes CASSFRGNYGYTF.

The CDR3 here is CASSRGTGVYEQYF. CDR3 DNA: TGTGCCAGCAGCCGAGGGACAGGGGTTTACGAGCAGTACTTC. The rearrangement uses TRBV7-2 and TRBJ2-7, with TRBD1 matching 10 bases. The CDR3 is 14 residues long. Trimming removed 5 bases from V and 4 bases from J; junction bases left unmatched: 5. Germline CDR1 is SGHTA and CDR2 is FQGNSA.

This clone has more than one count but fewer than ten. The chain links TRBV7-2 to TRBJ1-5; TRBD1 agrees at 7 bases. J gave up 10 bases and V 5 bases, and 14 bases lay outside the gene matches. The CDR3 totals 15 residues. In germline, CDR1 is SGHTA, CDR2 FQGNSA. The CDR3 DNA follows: TGTGCCAGCAGCGGGCAGACAGGGACCCCTAGCCCCCAGCATTTT. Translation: CASSGQTGTPSPQHF. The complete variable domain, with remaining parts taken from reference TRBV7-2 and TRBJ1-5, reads GAGVSQSPSNKVTEKGKDVELRCDPISGHTALYWYRQSLGQGLEFLIYFQGNSAPDKSGLPSDRFSAERTGGSVSTLTIQRTQQEDSAVYLCASSGQTGTPSPQHFGDGTRLSIL.

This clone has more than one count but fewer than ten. In DNA, the CDR3 is TGTGCCAGCAGCTTAACCGGGACAGAGAACACTGAAGCTTTCTTT. Amino acids: CASSLTGTENTEAFF. V gene TRBV7-2 combines with J gene TRBJ1-1, with 7 bases fitting TRBD1. CDR1 SGHTA and CDR2 FQGNSA come from the germline V gene. The CDR3 runs 15 residues. The J segment lost 1 base and the V segment lost 2 bases, leaving 4 bases of the junction unmatched.

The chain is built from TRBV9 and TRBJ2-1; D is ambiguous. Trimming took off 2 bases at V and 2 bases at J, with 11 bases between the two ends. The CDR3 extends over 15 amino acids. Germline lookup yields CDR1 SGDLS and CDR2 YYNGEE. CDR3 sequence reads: CASSVVVSPYNEQFF. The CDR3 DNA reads TGTGCCAGCAGCGTGGTAGTATCTCCCTACAATGAGCAGTTCTTC.

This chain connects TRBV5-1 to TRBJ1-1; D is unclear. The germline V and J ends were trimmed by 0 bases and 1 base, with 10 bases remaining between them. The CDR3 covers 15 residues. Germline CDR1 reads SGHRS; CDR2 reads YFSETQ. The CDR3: CASSLVGLKNTEAFF. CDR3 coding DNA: TGCGCCAGCAGCTTGGTGGGCTTAAAGAACACTGAAGCTTTCTTT.

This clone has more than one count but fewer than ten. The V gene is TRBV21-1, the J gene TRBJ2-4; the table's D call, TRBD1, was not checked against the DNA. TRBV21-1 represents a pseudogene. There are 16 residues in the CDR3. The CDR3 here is CASSQWAGEAKNIQYF. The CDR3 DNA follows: TGTGCCAGCAGCCAATGGGCAGGGGAAGCCAAAAACATTCAGTACTTC.

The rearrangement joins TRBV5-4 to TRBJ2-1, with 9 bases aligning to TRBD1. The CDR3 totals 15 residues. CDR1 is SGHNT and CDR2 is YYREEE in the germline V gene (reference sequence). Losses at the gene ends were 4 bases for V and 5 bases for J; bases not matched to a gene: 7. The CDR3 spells CASSHKTGGNNEQFF. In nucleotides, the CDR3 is TGTGCCAGCAGCCATAAAACAGGGGGCAACAATGAGCAGTTCTTC. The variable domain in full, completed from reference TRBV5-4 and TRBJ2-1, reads ETGVTQSPTHLIKTRGQQVTLRCSSQSGHNTVSWYQQALGQGPQFIFQYYREEENGRGNFPPRFSGLQFPNYSSELNVNALELDDSALYLCASSHKTGGNNEQFFGPGTRLTVL.

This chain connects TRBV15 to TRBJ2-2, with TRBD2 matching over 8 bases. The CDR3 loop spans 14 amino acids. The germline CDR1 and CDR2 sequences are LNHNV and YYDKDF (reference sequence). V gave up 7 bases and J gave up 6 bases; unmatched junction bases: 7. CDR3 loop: CATNSGLVPGELFF. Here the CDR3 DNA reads TGTGCCACCAATTCGGGACTAGTTCCCGGGGAGCTGTTTTTT.

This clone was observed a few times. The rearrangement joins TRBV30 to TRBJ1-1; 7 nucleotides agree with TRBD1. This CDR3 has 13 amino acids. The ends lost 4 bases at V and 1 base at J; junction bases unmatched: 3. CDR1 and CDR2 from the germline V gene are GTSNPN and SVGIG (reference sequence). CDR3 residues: CAWTGQANTEAFF. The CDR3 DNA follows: TGTGCCTGGACCGGACAGGCGAACACTGAAGCTTTCTTT.